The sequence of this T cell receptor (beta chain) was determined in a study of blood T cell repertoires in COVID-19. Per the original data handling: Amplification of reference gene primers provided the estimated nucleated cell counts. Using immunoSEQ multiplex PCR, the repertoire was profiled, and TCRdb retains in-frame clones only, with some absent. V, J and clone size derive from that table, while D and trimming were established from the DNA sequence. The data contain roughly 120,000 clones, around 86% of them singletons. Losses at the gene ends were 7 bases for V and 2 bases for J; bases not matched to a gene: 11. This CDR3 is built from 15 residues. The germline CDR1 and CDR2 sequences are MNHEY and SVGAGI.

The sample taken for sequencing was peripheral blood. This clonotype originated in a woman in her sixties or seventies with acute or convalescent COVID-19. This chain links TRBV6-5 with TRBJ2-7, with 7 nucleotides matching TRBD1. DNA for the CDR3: TGTGCCAGCATCCTAGCCGGGACAGAACCCTACGAGCAGTACTTC. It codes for CASILAGTEPYEQYF.